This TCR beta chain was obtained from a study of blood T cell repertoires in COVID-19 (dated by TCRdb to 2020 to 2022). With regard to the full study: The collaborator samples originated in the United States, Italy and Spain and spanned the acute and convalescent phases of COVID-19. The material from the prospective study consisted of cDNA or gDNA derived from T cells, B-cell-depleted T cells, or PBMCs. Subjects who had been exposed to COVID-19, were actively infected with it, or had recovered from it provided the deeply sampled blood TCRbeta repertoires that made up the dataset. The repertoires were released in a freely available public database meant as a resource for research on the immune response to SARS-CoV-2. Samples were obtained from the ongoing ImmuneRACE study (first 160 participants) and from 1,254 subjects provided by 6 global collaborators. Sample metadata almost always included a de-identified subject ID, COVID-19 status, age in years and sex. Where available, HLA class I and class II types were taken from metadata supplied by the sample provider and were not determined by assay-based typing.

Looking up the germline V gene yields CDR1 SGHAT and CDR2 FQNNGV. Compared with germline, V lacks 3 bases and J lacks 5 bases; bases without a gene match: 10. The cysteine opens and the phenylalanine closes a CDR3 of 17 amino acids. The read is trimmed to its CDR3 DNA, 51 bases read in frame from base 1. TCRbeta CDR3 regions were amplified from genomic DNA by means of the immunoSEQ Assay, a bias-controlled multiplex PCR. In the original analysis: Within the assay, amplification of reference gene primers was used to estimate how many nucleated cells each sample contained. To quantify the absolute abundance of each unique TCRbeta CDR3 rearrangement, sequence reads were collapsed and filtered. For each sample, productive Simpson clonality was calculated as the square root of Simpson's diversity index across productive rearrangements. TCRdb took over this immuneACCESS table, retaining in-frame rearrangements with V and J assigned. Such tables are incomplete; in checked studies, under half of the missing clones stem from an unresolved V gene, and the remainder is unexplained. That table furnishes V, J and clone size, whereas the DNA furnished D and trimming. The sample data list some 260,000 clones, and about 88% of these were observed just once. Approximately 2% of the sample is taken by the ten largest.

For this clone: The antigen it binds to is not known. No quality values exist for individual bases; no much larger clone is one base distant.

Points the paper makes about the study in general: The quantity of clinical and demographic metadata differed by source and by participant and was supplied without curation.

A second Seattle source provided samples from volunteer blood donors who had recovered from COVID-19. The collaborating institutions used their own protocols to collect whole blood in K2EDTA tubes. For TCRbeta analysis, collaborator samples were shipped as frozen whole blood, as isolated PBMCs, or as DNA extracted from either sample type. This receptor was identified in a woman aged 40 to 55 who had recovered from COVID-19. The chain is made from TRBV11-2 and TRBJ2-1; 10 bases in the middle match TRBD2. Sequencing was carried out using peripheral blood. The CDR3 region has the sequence CASSLRPTSGTHNEQFF. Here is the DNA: TGTGCCAGCAGCTTGAGGCCCACTAGCGGGACCCACAATGAGCAGTTCTTC.